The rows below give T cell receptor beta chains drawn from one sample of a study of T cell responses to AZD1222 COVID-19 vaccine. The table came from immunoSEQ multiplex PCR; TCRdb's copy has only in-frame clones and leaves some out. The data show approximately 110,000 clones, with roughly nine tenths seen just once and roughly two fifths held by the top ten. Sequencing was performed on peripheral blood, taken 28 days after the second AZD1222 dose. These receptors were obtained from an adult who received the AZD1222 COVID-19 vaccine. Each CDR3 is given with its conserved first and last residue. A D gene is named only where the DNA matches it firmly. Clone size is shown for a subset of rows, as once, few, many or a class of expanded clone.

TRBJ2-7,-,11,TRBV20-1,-,TGCAGTGCTTCGGACTCCTACGAGCAGTACTTC,CSASDSYEQYF
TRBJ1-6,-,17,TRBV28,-,TGTGCCAGCAGTCTCCCCAGGAAGGGGCTCTATAATTCACCCCTCCACTTT,CASSLPRKGLYNSPLHF
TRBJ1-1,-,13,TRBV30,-,TGTGCCTGGGCCGCCGCGGGGAACACTGAAGCTTTCTTT,CAWAAAGNTEAFF
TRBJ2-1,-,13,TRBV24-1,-,TGTGCCACCAGTGATTTGAGGGCCCGGGAGCAGTTCTTC,CATSDLRAREQFF
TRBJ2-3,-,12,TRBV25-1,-,TGTGCCAGCAGTGAATCTGTAGATACGCAGTATTTT,CASSESVDTQYF
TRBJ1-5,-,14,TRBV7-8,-,TGTGCCAGCAGCTCCACAGGGACCAATCAGCCCCAGCATTTT,CASSSTGTNQPQHF
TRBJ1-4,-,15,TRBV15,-,TGTGCCACCAGCAGGTCTACGGACAGTTTCGAAAAACTGTTTTTT,CATSRSTDSFEKLFF
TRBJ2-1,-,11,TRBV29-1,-,TGCAGCGTTGGAGGGCCCAATGAGCAGTTCTTC,CSVGGPNEQFF
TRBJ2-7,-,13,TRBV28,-,TGTGCCAGCAGTCCACAGATCCCCTACGAGCAGTACTTC,CASSPQIPYEQYF
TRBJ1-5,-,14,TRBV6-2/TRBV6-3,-,TGTGCCAGCAGTTACCCCGGGGCCCCTCAGCCCCAGCATTTT,CASSYPGAPQPQHF
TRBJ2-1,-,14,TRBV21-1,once,TGTGCCAGCAGCACGGAGGGAGGTTACAATGAGCAGTTCTTC,CASSTEGGYNEQFF
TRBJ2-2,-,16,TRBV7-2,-,TGTGCCAGCAGCTCCAACTCCCGGGGTTTTGGCGGGGAGCTGTTTTTT,CASSSNSRGFGGELFF
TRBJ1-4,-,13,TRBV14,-,TGTGCCAGCAGCCCTGGGAACCAGGAAAAACTGTTTTTT,CASSPGNQEKLFF
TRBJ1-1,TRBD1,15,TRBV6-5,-,TGTGCCAGCAGTTACTCGTTAGCAGGGGGCACTGAAGCTTTCTTT,CASSYSLAGGTEAFF
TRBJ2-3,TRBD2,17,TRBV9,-,TGTGCCAGCAGCGGATCCGGGACTAGCGGAGCCACAGATACGCAGTATTTT,CASSGSGTSGATDTQYF
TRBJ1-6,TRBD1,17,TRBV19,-,TGTGCCAGTAGTACGACAGGGGGCGCGTTCAATAATTCACCCCTCCACTTT,CASSTTGGAFNNSPLHF
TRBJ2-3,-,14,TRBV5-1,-,TGCGCCAGCAGGCCGCAAGTCAGCACAGATACGCAGTATTTT,CASRPQVSTDTQYF
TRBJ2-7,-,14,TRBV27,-,TGTGCCAGCAGTCCGGGGACATCCACCTACGAGCAGTACTTC,CASSPGTSTYEQYF